The clone carrying this TCR beta chain was picked up many times. The antigen remains undetermined. These data are taken from a study of identical twins. Findings and caveats of the study: Invariant populations such as MAIT and iNKT cells could partly muddle zero-insertion analyses. Monozygotic twins shared more out-of-frame TCR alpha than recombination models predicted. Out-of-frame alpha sequences common to twins exhibited an excess of low generation probability.

The germline CDR1 and CDR2 sequences are MNHEY and SMNVEV (reference sequence). The CDR3 contains 14 residues. V lost 6 bases and J lost 9; bases outside the gene matches: 7. TCRdb called the 5' RACE reads again in MiXCR, with one record for every CDR3 protein. In the table there are roughly 570,000 distinct CDR3 sequences, just under 10% of which are singletons. These sequences were also reported in another study, on yellow fever vaccine responses in identical twins. As reported in that work: Among the twins, the vaccine T cell response reportedly seemed partly convergent and partly personalized.

Sequencing was carried out using PBMCs. This receptor was identified in a woman aged 18-29 years in good health. V gene TRBV27 combines with J gene TRBJ1-6; 8 nucleotides line up with TRBD1. Here the CDR3 reads CASSLGQGSSPLHF. The CDR3 coding sequence is TGTGCCAGCAGCCTTGGACAGGGCTCTTCACCCCTCCACTTT.